The 19 T cell receptor beta chains listed next were all sequenced from one sample in a study of T cell responses to AZD1222 COVID-19 vaccine. Libraries were prepared by immunoSEQ multiplex PCR; TCRdb keeps only in-frame clonotypes and omits some of them. The data hold fewer than 150,000 clones, with around 86% observed a single time. The sequences come from peripheral blood, collected on day 0 of AZD1222 vaccination. All receptors derive from an adult in good health.

The chain is built from TRBV11-3 and TRBJ2-5; 10 bases match TRBD2. The junction had 8 bases not matched to a gene; V was cut back by 5 bases and J by 5 bases. Germline assignment: CDR1 SGHNT and CDR2 YENEEA. The CDR3 length is 15 residues. The CDR3 spells CASSPTAGGLETQYF. CDR3 nucleotide sequence: TGTGCCAGCAGCCCAACAGCGGGGGGGCTTGAGACCCAGTACTTC.

This chain uses TRBV12-3 or TRBV12-4 with TRBJ1-5; D ambiguous. The V end lost 5 bases, the J end lost 3 bases, and 8 bases lay between the germline ends. This CDR3 spans 13 amino acids. The CDR3 DNA is TGTGCCAGCAGTCTCCGACTCAATCAGCCCCAGCATTTT. This sequence encodes CASSLRLNQPQHF.

The chain couples TRBV18 to TRBJ1-2; D unresolved. The germline V gene encodes CDR1 KGHSH and CDR2 LQKENI. V lost 5 bases and J 8 bases, leaving 21 bases between the germline ends. CDR3 length: 15 amino acids. The CDR3 region is CASSGGNGRDEGYTF. The CDR3 DNA sequence: TGTGCCAGCTCAGGTGGAAACGGCCGGGATGAAGGCTACACCTTC. Full variable domain (outside the CDR3, taken from reference TRBV18 and TRBJ1-2): NAGVMQNPRHLVRRRGQEARLRCSPMKGHSHVYWYRQLPEEGLKFMVYLQKENIIDESGMPKERFSAEFPKEGPSILRIQQVVRGDSAAYFCASSGGNGRDEGYTFGSGTRLTVV.

The V gene is TRBV3-1 (or the pseudogene TRBV3-2), the J gene TRBJ2-7; 12 bases agree with TRBD2. Germline V gene sequence: CDR1 LGHDT, CDR2 YNNKEL (reference sequence). The V segment lost 4 bases and the J segment 1 base; nucleotides outside the gene matches: 2. This CDR3 is built from 15 residues. CDR3 DNA sequence: TGTGCCAGCAGCCCGGGGACTAGCGGGTCCTACGAGCAGTACTTC. Its translation is CASSPGTSGSYEQYF.

This chain uses TRBV6-5 with TRBJ1-2; 8 bases fit TRBD1. V dropped 6 bases and J dropped 4; count of bases not matched to a gene: 7. The CDR3 totals 14 residues. Germline CDR1 MNHEY, CDR2 SVGAGI. CDR3 sequence: CASRSTGGIYGYTF. CDR3 sequence (DNA): TGTGCCAGCAGATCCACAGGGGGTATCTATGGCTACACCTTC.

This chain uses TRBV12-3 or TRBV12-4 with TRBJ1-4, with 7 bases that match TRBD1. Germline trimming cut 5 bases from V and 8 bases from J; bases unmatched to any gene: 5. The CDR3 spans 13 residues. The CDR3 spells CASSQGVVEKLFF. In DNA, the CDR3 is TGTGCCAGCAGTCAGGGGGTAGTAGAAAAACTGTTTTTT.

The rearrangement joins TRBV6-5 to TRBJ2-3, with 8 bases fitting TRBD2. The CDR3 covers 15 residues. Germline CDR1 MNHEY, CDR2 SVGAGI. Losses at the gene ends were 7 bases for V and 5 bases for J; bases not matched to a gene: 11. CDR3 amino acids: CASTQPGGPKDTQYF. As DNA, the CDR3 is TGTGCCAGCACCCAGCCGGGGGGGCCTAAAGATACGCAGTATTTT.

The gene calls are TRBV19 and TRBJ1-2, with 7 bases aligning to TRBD1. Germline trimming cut 1 base from V and 7 bases from J; bases unmatched to any gene: 6. This CDR3 is 14 amino acids long. From germline, CDR1 is LNHDA and CDR2 SQIVND (reference sequence). The CDR3 is CASSIARGRSGYTF. CDR3 sequence (DNA): TGTGCCAGTAGTATAGCCAGGGGGAGGTCTGGCTACACCTTC.

The chain has TRBV7-2 and TRBJ2-2; no reliable D call. The V gene lost 0 bases and the J gene lost 0 bases, with 8 bases spanning the gap. The V gene's germline CDR1 is SGHTA and CDR2 FQGNSA. The CDR3 spans 16 residues. DNA for the CDR3: TGTGCCAGCAGCTTAGCTGCAGTATCGAACACCGGGGAGCTGTTTTTT. Translating gives CASSLAAVSNTGELFF.

This clone occurred a few times. The chain is built from TRBV5-1 and TRBJ2-7; 8 positions match TRBD1. CDR1 and CDR2 from the germline V gene are SGHRS and YFSETQ. Unmatched junction bases numbered 18, after V lost 4 bases and J lost 0 bases. The CDR3 loop spans 19 amino acids. CDR3 loop: CASSRTGTGDLVSSYEQYF. DNA for the CDR3: TGCGCCAGCAGCAGGACCGGGACAGGTGACCTCGTTAGCTCCTACGAGCAGTACTTC.

The chain has TRBV9 and TRBJ1-1; TRBD1 is a possible D gene (6 bases). The V gene's germline CDR1 is SGDLS and CDR2 YYNGEE. The V end was cut by 4 bases, the J end by 6 bases, with 22 bases between. The length of the CDR3 is 16 residues. CDR3 sequence reads: CASSPLPLTGFAEAFF. CDR3 nucleotide sequence: TGTGCCAGCAGCCCCCTTCCGTTAACAGGGTTCGCTGAAGCTTTCTTT.

The genes are TRBV19 and TRBJ1-2, with TRBD1 matching 7 bases. V lost 8 bases to trimming and J lost 4 bases; unmatched junction nucleotides: 16. This CDR3 spans 16 amino acids. Germline V CDR1 and CDR2: LNHDA, SQIVND (reference sequence). CDR3 in amino acids: CASRKTGTVSLYGYTF. The CDR3 bases are TGTGCCAGTCGGAAAACCGGGACAGTGTCCCTCTATGGCTACACCTTC.

V and J are TRBV30 and TRBJ2-1; 7 bases match TRBD2. This CDR3 has 14 amino acids. In germline, CDR1 is GTSNPN, CDR2 SVGIG (reference sequence). V trimming: 0 bases; J trimming: 10 bases; junction bases outside the gene matches: 9. Here the CDR3 reads CAWSVLGRVAEQFF. CDR3 bases: TGTGCCTGGAGTGTACTGGGGAGGGTTGCAGAGCAGTTCTTC.

This clone appeared once. V usage is TRBV12-3 or TRBV12-4 and J usage is TRBJ1-1; D call uncertain. The CDR3 runs to 13 residues. V was shortened by 2 bases and J by 5 bases, with 9 bases between the two germline ends. CDR3 nucleotide sequence: TGTGCCAGCAGTTTAATGTTCCGAACTGAAGCTTTCTTT. Its protein is CASSLMFRTEAFF.

This clone was detected only once. The CDR3 DNA reads as TGTGCCAGCAGCTTAGGATACGGGGGGGTACGCACAGATACGCAGTATTTT. It specifies CASSLGYGGVRTDTQYF. The chain recombines TRBV11-2 with TRBJ2-3; 8 nucleotides line up with TRBD2. V trimming: 1 base; J trimming: 1 base; junction bases outside the gene matches: 7. CDR1 and CDR2 from the germline V gene are SGHAT and FQNNGV. The CDR3 consists of 17 residues. Using reference TRBV11-2 and TRBJ2-3 for the parts outside the CDR3, the full variable domain is EAGVAQSPRYKIIEKRQSVAFWCNPISGHATLYWYQQILGQGPKLLIQFQNNGVVDDSQLPKDRFSAERLKGVDSTLKIQPAKLEDSAVYLCASSLGYGGVRTDTQYFGPGTRLTVL.

About this clone: The identical CDR3 is also encoded by other nucleotide sequences in the sample. This chain connects TRBV29-1 to TRBJ1-2; unclear D gene. The germline CDR1 and CDR2 sequences are SQVTM and ANQGSEA. V gave up 4 bases and J gave up 3 bases, with 6 bases separating them. This CDR3 is built from 11 residues. Written as DNA, the CDR3 is TGCAGCGTTGGTAGGGACTATGGCTACACCTTC. Its protein is CSVGRDYGYTF.

This clone was seen a handful of times. The genes are TRBV7-2 and TRBJ1-1; 8 bases are a match to TRBD1. Per the germline V gene, CDR1 is SGHTA and CDR2 is FQGNSA. CDR3 length: 14 amino acids. After removal of 5 bases from V and 7 bases from J, the junction contained 9 bases not matched to a gene. CDR3 protein: CASSLDRVSVEAFF. CDR3 DNA sequence: TGTGCCAGCAGCCTGGACAGGGTATCGGTTGAAGCTTTCTTT.

This clone was counted a single time. The chain couples TRBV13 to TRBJ2-1; D not certain. Germline V gene data show CDR1 as PRHDT and CDR2 as FYEKMQ (reference sequence). CDR3 length equals 12 residues. V lost 7 bases, J lost 4 bases, and 8 bases lay in between. CDR3 sequence: CASNSMYNEQFF. The CDR3 DNA is TGTGCCAGCAACTCCATGTACAATGAGCAGTTCTTC.

The chain recombines TRBV9 with TRBJ2-7; 9 bases align to TRBD2. The J segment lost 1 base and the V segment lost 2 bases, leaving 1 base of the junction unmatched. The CDR3 has 14 amino acids. From germline, CDR1 is SGDLS and CDR2 YYNGEE. The CDR3 protein is CASSVSGGSYEQYF. CDR3 bases: TGTGCCAGCAGCGTTAGCGGGGGTTCCTACGAGCAGTACTTC.